The 21 T cell receptor beta chains listed next were all sequenced from one sample in a study of monozygotic twins with inflammatory bowel disease. TCRdb re-called the 5' RACE reads, yielding one record per CDR3 amino acid sequence without DNA. This sample lists 350,000 to 400,000 distinct CDR3 sequences; its ten largest clones have just over 2.5%. The sample comprised blood. The receptors were sampled from a human donor with ulcerative colitis or Crohn's disease, or a healthy co-twin of an affected twin (not recorded which).

The chain links TRBV5-1 to TRBJ2-2; TCRdb designates TRBD1, a call that cannot be tested without DNA. The CDR3 is made up of 16 amino acids. The germline CDR1 and CDR2 sequences are SGHRS and YFSETQ. CDR3 sequence: CASSWKSGPDTGELFF.

The chain employs TRBV10-3 and TRBJ2-7. Germline V CDR1 and CDR2: ENHRY, SYGVKD. The CDR3 totals 14 residues. The CDR3 reads CAISDQHRSYEQYF.

The V call is TRBV6-5, the J call TRBJ2-2; TCRdb returns TRBD1, unconfirmable since there is no DNA. This CDR3 spans 17 amino acids. Germline V gene data show CDR1 as MNHEY and CDR2 as SVGAGI. The CDR3 sequence is CASSYSARGFDTGELFF.

This chain links TRBV20-1 with TRBJ2-7; the D gene TCRdb calls, TRBD1, cannot be checked with no DNA. Germline V CDR1 and CDR2: DFQATT, SNEGSKA (reference sequence). The CDR3 has 13 amino acids. The CDR3 region is CSVMGVNNYEQYF.

The chain links TRBV20-1 to TRBJ2-7; TCRdb names TRBD1, which stays unverified in the absence of DNA. Germline V gene lookup returns CDR1 DFQATT and CDR2 SNEGSKA (reference sequence). The CDR3 spans 14 residues. The CDR3 sequence: CSASRDGASYEQYF.

This chain uses TRBV19 with TRBJ1-6; TCRdb names TRBD1, which stays unverified in the absence of DNA. Germline loops: CDR1 LNHDA, CDR2 SQIVND (reference sequence). The CDR3 totals 17 residues. Here the CDR3 reads CASSITGTGGDNSPLHF.

The V call is TRBV6-5, the J call TRBJ2-3. The germline gives CDR1 MNHEY, CDR2 SVGAGI. The CDR3 covers 13 residues. The CDR3 sequence: CASSFQYTDTQYF.

The rearrangement joins TRBV19 to TRBJ2-5; TCRdb's D gene call, TRBD1, goes unchecked for lack of DNA. CDR1 is LNHDA, CDR2 SQIVND, per germline (reference sequence). This CDR3 is 14 amino acids long. The CDR3 spells CASRNRDLGETQYF.

The chain uses TRBV3-1 and TRBJ1-1; without DNA, the TCRdb call of TRBD1 cannot be checked. The germline V gene encodes CDR1 LGHDT and CDR2 YNNKEL (reference sequence). The CDR3 runs to 14 residues. The CDR3 reads CASSQGTGGTEAFF.

This chain uses TRBV4-3 with TRBJ2-2. The CDR3 has 16 residues. Germline CDR1 LGHNA, CDR2 YSLEER. CDR3 protein: CASSHEGHGNTGELFF.

This chain links TRBV5-1 with TRBJ2-1. Per the germline V gene, CDR1 is SGHRS and CDR2 is YFSETQ. The CDR3 loop spans 15 amino acids. CDR3: CASSSSWSSYNEQFF.

The V and J genes are TRBV24-1 and TRBJ2-1; TCRdb's D call of TRBD1 is untestable without DNA. There are 14 residues in the CDR3. In germline, CDR1 is KGHDR, CDR2 SFDVKD. The CDR3: CATSRDRDFDEQFF.

The rearrangement joins TRBV29-1 to TRBJ1-1; TCRdb proposes TRBD1, but this gene call is untestable without DNA. The germline V gene has CDR1 SQVTM and CDR2 ANQGSEA. The CDR3 extends over 12 amino acids. The CDR3: CSVRTGNTEAFF.

The chain links TRBV27 to TRBJ2-7; TCRdb designates TRBD1, a call that cannot be tested without DNA. CDR1 and CDR2 from the germline V gene are MNHEY and SMNVEV (reference sequence). The CDR3 has 15 residues. The CDR3: CASSLTWTGESEQYF.

The chain joins TRBV27 to TRBJ2-5; TCRdb selects TRBD1, and the lack of DNA leaves this call unchecked. In germline, CDR1 is MNHEY, CDR2 SMNVEV (reference sequence). CDR3 length equals 15 residues. CDR3: CASSQINRGPETQYF.

The chain couples TRBV7-2 to TRBJ1-2. Germline-derived CDR1 and CDR2 are SGHTA and FQGNSA. The CDR3 is 15 residues long. The CDR3 sequence is CASSLNPRIPYGYTF.

The chain combines TRBV6-2 or TRBV6-3 with TRBJ1-1. Per the germline V gene, CDR1 is MNHEY and CDR2 is SVGEGT. The CDR3 length is 17 residues. Here the CDR3 reads CASRVTEEGLKDTEAFF.

V usage is TRBV9 and J usage is TRBJ2-1. The CDR3 runs 16 residues. Per the germline V gene, CDR1 is SGDLS and CDR2 is YYNGEE. CDR3 loop: CASSVEKQRSYNEQFF.

This sequence joins TRBV12-3 or TRBV12-4 and TRBJ2-7. The CDR3 has 14 amino acids. CDR3 protein: CASSELRGTYEQYF.

J is TRBJ1-1 and V is TRBV7-9; there is no DNA to check the TCRdb D call of TRBD1. This CDR3 comprises 14 residues. The germline gives CDR1 SEHNR, CDR2 FQNEAQ (reference sequence). The chain's CDR3 is CASSLQGAETEAFF. Looking up the rest from reference TRBV7-9 and TRBJ1-1 gives the full variable domain: DTGVSQNPRHKITKRGQNVTFRCDPISEHNRLYWYRQTLGQGPEFLTYFQNEAQLEKSRLLSDRFSAERPKGSFSTLEIQRTEQGDSAMYLCASSLQGAETEAFFGQGTRLTVV.

The V and J genes are TRBV7-6 and TRBJ1-1. CDR1 and CDR2 (germline): SGHVS, FNYEAQ. The CDR3 contains 14 residues. This chain's CDR3 is CASSSGGFNTEAFF.